The rows below give T cell receptor beta chains drawn from one sample of a study of cytomegalovirus exposure and HLA in healthy donors. Here immunoSEQ multiplex PCR was the method, and the copy in TCRdb shows in-frame clones only, minus some. Among 120,000 to 150,000 clones listed, around 72% were seen once. The specimen was PBMCs. The receptors stem from a man aged 35-49 years in good health and CMV-seronegative. Each CDR3 is given with its conserved first and last residue. The D gene is left open where the match is weak. Clone size is not always given. Where it is, it says once, few, many or a class for expanded clones.

NA,15,TRBV7-2,TRBD1,TRBJ1-2,CASSIDRVSLYGYTF,TGTGCCAGCAGCATAGACAGGGTGTCTCTCTATGGCTACACCTTC
NA,15,TRBV6-5,NA,TRBJ1-2,CASSLGTPTNYGYTF,TGTGCCAGCAGCCTCGGGACACCGACTAACTATGGCTACACCTTC
NA,15,TRBV28,NA,TRBJ2-7,CASSGLRLTPHEQYF,TGTGCCAGCAGTGGCCTCCGTCTTACACCCCACGAGCAGTACTTC
few,15,TRBV5-6,TRBD1,TRBJ2-1,CASSETHRGRNEQFF,TGTGCCAGCAGCGAAACTCACAGGGGGCGCAATGAGCAGTTCTTC
NA,15,TRBV7-6,TRBD2,TRBJ2-1,CASSPQGLVGDEQFF,TGTGCCAGCAGCCCCCAAGGACTAGTAGGCGATGAGCAGTTCTTC
NA,13,TRBV27,NA,TRBJ1-1,CASSLMRNTEAFF,TGTGCCAGCAGTTTAATGAGGAACACTGAAGCTTTCTTT
few,16,TRBV25-1,TRBD2,TRBJ2-7,CASSPPGGAIIYEQYF,TGTGCCAGCAGCCCGCCGGGAGGGGCGATAATCTACGAGCAGTACTTC
NA,13,TRBV6-5,TRBD1,TRBJ1-2,CASSYVGQGIYTF,TGTGCCAGCAGTTACGTGGGACAGGGGATCTACACCTTC
NA,14,TRBV19,NA,TRBJ2-2,CASTETTNTGELFF,TGTGCCAGTACCGAGACTACTAACACCGGGGAGCTGTTTTTT
NA,16,TRBV11-2,TRBD1,TRBJ2-7,CASSLGGTGGLYEQYF,TGTGCCAGCAGCTTAGGGGGCACAGGGGGCCTCTACGAGCAGTACTTC
NA,15,TRBV19,TRBD2,TRBJ2-3,CASSIQAGAVDTQYF,TGTGCCAGTAGTATCCAGGCGGGAGCGGTAGATACGCAGTATTTT
NA,14,TRBV9,NA,TRBJ2-3,CASSVGATLDTQYF,TGTGCCAGCAGCGTAGGCGCGACTTTGGATACGCAGTATTTT
NA,16,TRBV7-2,NA,TRBJ2-1,CASSDFVRESYNEQFF,TGTGCCAGCAGTGATTTTGTGCGAGAGTCCTACAATGAGCAGTTCTTC
once,13,TRBV2,NA,TRBJ1-6,CASSGGLDSPLHF,TGTGCCAGCTCGGGAGGGTTGGATTCACCCCTCCACTTT
once,13,TRBV19,NA,TRBJ2-3,CASSTGITDTQYF,TGTGCCAGTAGTACAGGGATCACAGATACGCAGTATTTT
few,13,TRBV30,TRBD1,TRBJ1-2,CAWRDRGRNGYTF,TGTGCCTGGAGAGACAGGGGGAGAAATGGCTACACCTTC
NA,17,TRBV4-1,TRBD1,TRBJ1-4,CASSQVAGQVKKEKLFF,TGCGCCAGCAGCCAAGTGGCGGGACAGGTAAAAAAGGAAAAACTGTTTTTT
NA,14,TRBV19,TRBD2,TRBJ2-2,CATTGGSYTGELFF,TGTGCCACCACGGGGGGTTCCTACACCGGGGAGCTGTTTTTT
few,16,TRBV4-1,NA,TRBJ2-7,CASSQGRQSLSREQYF,TGCGCCAGCAGCCAAGGGAGACAGTCCCTTTCCCGCGAGCAGTACTTC
NA,15,TRBV5-1,TRBD1,TRBJ1-1,CASTLDTGVNTEAFF,TGCGCCAGCACCCTCGATACAGGGGTGAACACTGAAGCTTTCTTT
NA,19,TRBV30,TRBD2,TRBJ2-3,CAWSLRLAGVWGSTDTQYF,TGTGCCTGGAGTCTTAGACTAGCGGGAGTGTGGGGCTCCACAGATACGCAGTATTTT
few,13,TRBV2,NA,TRBJ1-5,CASTTTSNQPQNF,TGTGCCAGCACTACAACTAGCAATCAGCCCCAGAATTTT
few,17,TRBV7-9,NA,TRBJ2-5,CASSLWAGGKFQETQYF,TGTGCCAGCAGCTTATGGGCAGGGGGGAAATTCCAAGAGACCCAGTACTTC
few,17,TRBV2,TRBD1,TRBJ1-6,CASSGSTGKTLNSPLHF,TGTGCCAGCAGTGGCTCGACAGGGAAAACGCTTAATTCACCCCTCCACTTT
few,13,TRBV6-5,TRBD1,TRBJ1-1,CASFRQGNTEAFF,TGTGCCAGCTTCAGACAGGGGAACACTGAAGCTTTCTTT
NA,15,TRBV27,TRBD1,TRBJ1-6,CASTLTGQGRLPLHF,TGTGCCAGCACCCTAACGGGACAGGGGCGACTACCCCTCCACTTT
NA,14,TRBV10-2,NA,TRBJ2-5,CASKQTGLRETQYF,TGCGCCAGCAAACAAACAGGGTTGAGGGAGACCCAGTACTTC
NA,16,TRBV19,TRBD1,TRBJ1-2,CASSLRQGPLGNGYTF,TGTGCCAGTAGTCTCAGACAGGGCCCCTTGGGGAATGGCTACACCTTC
NA,12,TRBV7-2,NA,TRBJ2-7,CASSPDWSEQCF,TGTGCCAGCAGCCCGGACTGGTCGGAGCAGTGCTTC
NA,12,TRBV30,TRBD2,TRBJ2-1,CASGASYNEQFF,TGTGCAAGCGGGGCCTCCTACAATGAGCAGTTCTTC
NA,15,TRBV5-4,TRBD1,TRBJ2-1,CASNGQGSSYNEQFF,TGTGCCAGCAACGGACAGGGGAGTTCCTACAATGAGCAGTTCTTC
NA,14,TRBV5-1,NA,TRBJ2-2,CASSDSMNTGELFF,TGCGCCAGCAGCGACTCGATGAACACCGGGGAGCTGTTTTTT
NA,13,TRBV18,NA,TRBJ2-7,CASSPSGNYEQYF,TGTGCCAGCTCACCATCAGGCAACTACGAGCAGTACTTC
once,16,TRBV5-1,NA,TRBJ2-2,CASTITSGGGTGELFF,TGCGCCAGCACCATCACGTCGGGGGGCGGCACCGGGGAGCTGTTTTTT
NA,14,TRBV28,NA,TRBJ1-2,CASSLLDLNYGYTF,TGTGCCAGCAGTTTATTAGACTTAAACTATGGCTACACCTTC
NA,14,TRBV18,TRBD2,TRBJ2-7,CASSPSSGAYEQYF,TGTGCCAGCTCACCCTCCAGCGGGGCCTACGAGCAGTACTTC
NA,15,TRBV6-5,TRBD1,TRBJ1-5,CASSPDRGSNQPQHF,TGTGCCAGCAGTCCAGACAGGGGGAGCAATCAGCCCCAGCATTTT
NA,19,TRBV14,NA,TRBJ2-5,CASSQDLSGRRGLQETQYF,TGTGCCAGCAGCCAAGATCTCAGCGGGAGAAGGGGGCTCCAAGAGACCCAGTACTTC
NA,16,TRBV9,NA,TRBJ2-7,CASSVGIDGSSYEQYF,TGTGCCAGCAGCGTAGGCATAGATGGTAGCTCCTACGAGCAGTACTTC
NA,17,TRBV7-9,NA,TRBJ2-2,CSSSPNDGGLNTGELFF,TGTTCCAGCAGCCCCAATGACGGGGGGCTCAACACCGGGGAGCTGTTTTTT
NA,11,TRBV20-1,NA,TRBJ2-1,CSASRGNEQFF,TGCAGTGCTAGTCGGGGGAATGAGCAGTTCTTC
NA,13,TRBV6-1,TRBD1,TRBJ2-2,CASGDREDGELFF,TGTGCCAGCGGGGACAGGGAAGACGGGGAGCTGTTTTTT
once,16,TRBV27,NA,TRBJ1-6,CASSFDRGGRNSPLHF,TGTGCCAGCAGTTTTGATCGGGGGGGCCGAAATTCACCCCTCCACTTT
NA,14,TRBV2,TRBD1,TRBJ2-7,CASLSDRVVREQYF,TGTGCCAGCCTATCCGACAGGGTAGTGCGCGAGCAGTACTTC
NA,12,TRBV9,NA,TRBJ2-4,CASSLRKNIQYF,TGTGCCAGCAGCCTCAGGAAAAACATTCAGTACTTC
NA,15,TRBV15,NA,TRBJ1-6,CATSRDRGGGSPLHF,TGTGCCACCAGCAGAGATCGGGGGGGCGGTTCACCCCTCCACTTT
NA,15,TRBV6-1,TRBD1,TRBJ1-6,CASSVQGAGNSPLHF,TGTGCCAGCAGTGTACAGGGGGCAGGTAATTCACCCCTCCACTTT
few,19,TRBV5-1,TRBD2,TRBJ2-5,CASSLAQGRASGKQETQYF,TGCGCCAGCAGCTTGGCCCAGGGGAGGGCTAGCGGGAAGCAAGAGACCCAGTACTTC
NA,12,TRBV29-1,NA,TRBJ1-5,CSVGGRPLPQHF,TGCAGCGTGGGGGGTCGCCCCCTGCCCCAGCATTTT